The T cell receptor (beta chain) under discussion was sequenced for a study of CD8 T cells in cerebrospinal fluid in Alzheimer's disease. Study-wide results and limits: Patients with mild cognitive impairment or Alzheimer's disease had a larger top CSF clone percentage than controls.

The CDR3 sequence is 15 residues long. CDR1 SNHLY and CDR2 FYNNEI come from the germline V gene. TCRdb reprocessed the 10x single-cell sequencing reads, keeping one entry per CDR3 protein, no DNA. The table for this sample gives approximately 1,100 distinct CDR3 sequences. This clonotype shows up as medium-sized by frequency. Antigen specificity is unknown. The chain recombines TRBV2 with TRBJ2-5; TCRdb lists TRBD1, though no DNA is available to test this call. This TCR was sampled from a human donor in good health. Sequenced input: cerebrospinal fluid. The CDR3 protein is CASRAQGAIEETQYF.